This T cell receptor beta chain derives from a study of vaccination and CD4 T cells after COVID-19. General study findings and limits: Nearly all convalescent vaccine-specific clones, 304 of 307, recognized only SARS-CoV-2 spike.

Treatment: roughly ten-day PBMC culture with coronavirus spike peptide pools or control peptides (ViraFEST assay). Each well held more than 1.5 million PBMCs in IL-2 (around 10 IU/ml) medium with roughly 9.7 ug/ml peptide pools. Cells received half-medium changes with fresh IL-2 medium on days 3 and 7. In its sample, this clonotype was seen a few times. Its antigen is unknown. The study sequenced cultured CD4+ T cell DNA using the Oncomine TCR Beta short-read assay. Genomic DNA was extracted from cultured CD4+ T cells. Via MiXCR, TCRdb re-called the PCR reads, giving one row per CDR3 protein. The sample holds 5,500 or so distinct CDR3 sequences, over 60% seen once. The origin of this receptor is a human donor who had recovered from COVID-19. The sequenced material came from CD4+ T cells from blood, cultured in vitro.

In DNA, the CDR3 is TGTGCCAGCAGCTTTAGACTGCCGGGGTACGAGCAGTACTTC. It encodes CASSFRLPGYEQYF. V gene TRBV5-5 combines with J gene TRBJ2-7; a weak D match, TRBD2 (5 bases). CDR1 and CDR2 from the germline V gene are SGHKS and YYEKEE (reference sequence). The V and J ends lost 2 bases and 4 bases respectively, with 13 bases between them. CDR3 length equals 14 residues.